This is a list of T cell receptor beta chains from one sample in a study of blood T cell repertoires in COVID-19. Generated by immunoSEQ multiplex PCR, the TCRdb table keeps only in-frame clones and is missing some. The data contain about 69,000 clones, more than 75% of them singletons. The sequencing sample was made of peripheral blood. These receptors were taken from a man between 40 and 49 years old with COVID-19, enrolled during active disease. Both conserved end residues are part of each CDR3. The D gene is left open where the match is weak. Expanded clones get a size class; other rows say once, few or many, or leave the size out.

clone_size	v_call	j_call	d_call	cdr3_nt	cdr3_aa
NA	TRBV5-1	TRBJ2-7	TRBD1	TGCGCCAGCAGCAGGGGACAGGGGGTGGGCGAGCAGTACTTC	CASSRGQGVGEQYF
NA	TRBV10-1	TRBJ1-4	TRBD1	TGCGCCAGCAGTGAAGGGACAGAGTCTGAAAAACTGTTTTTT	CASSEGTESEKLFF
NA	TRBV2	TRBJ2-7	NA	TGTGCCAGCAAATCGGACATCTACGAGCAGTACTTC	CASKSDIYEQYF
NA	TRBV5-1	TRBJ1-1	TRBD1	TGCGCCAGCAGCGCTGGACAGGAGAACACTGAAGCTTTCTTT	CASSAGQENTEAFF
few	TRBV11-3	TRBJ2-1	NA	TGTGCCAGCAGCTTAGGGCAGGGCCCCTACAATGAGCAGTTCTTC	CASSLGQGPYNEQFF
NA	TRBV6-5	TRBJ2-3	NA	TGTGCCAGCATTTTCGGGACACTCCTCCCCGATACGCAGTATTTT	CASIFGTLLPDTQYF
few	TRBV2	TRBJ1-1	NA	TGTGCCAGCAGTGAAGGGGGCAGGGTGGACACTGAAGCTTTCTTT	CASSEGGRVDTEAFF
NA	TRBV10-3	TRBJ1-1	TRBD1	TGTGCCATCAATCCCGGACAGGCGACAGGGACTGAAGCTTTCTTT	CAINPGQATGTEAFF
NA	TRBV29-1	TRBJ1-2	NA	TGCAGCGTTGATCAGGCCGGGCGCAGGGATGGCTACACCTTC	CSVDQAGRRDGYTF
NA	TRBV7-9	TRBJ2-7	TRBD1	TGTGCCAGCAGCAGTACAGGGGGCCTCTACGAGCAGTACTTC	CASSSTGGLYEQYF
NA	TRBV10-3	TRBJ1-3	NA	TGTGCCATCAGTGAAGATAGGGGACTCGTGCCCGGAAACACCATATATTTT	CAISEDRGLVPGNTIYF
NA	TRBV7-9	TRBJ2-3	TRBD2	TGTGCCGCCGGGGGGCAGATAGCGGGACTTTCGGCAGATACGCAGTATTTT	CAAGGQIAGLSADTQYF
NA	TRBV10-3	TRBJ1-1	NA	TGTGCCATCGGAGGGATTGGGGACACTGAAGCTTTCTTT	CAIGGIGDTEAFF
NA	TRBV21-1	TRBJ2-1	NA	TGTGCCAGCGCGTCGCGGTGGAATCATTTCGAGCAGTTCTTC	CASASRWNHFEQFF
few	TRBV6-5	TRBJ1-4	NA	TGTGCCAGCAGTCTCCGCCTCCGGGAAAAACTGTTTTTT	CASSLRLREKLFF
NA	TRBV4-1	TRBJ1-3	NA	TGCGCCAGCAGCTCCGACCTTGAGACAAGCTCTGGAAACACCATATATTTT	CASSSDLETSSGNTIYF
NA	TRBV5-1	TRBJ2-7	NA	TGCGCCAGCAGCTTGCAGGACAGATACTACGAGCAGTACTTC	CASSLQDRYYEQYF
once	TRBV7-9	TRBJ1-1	NA	TGTGCCAGCAGCGTTGCCCACGGAGGGGCGAACACTGAAGCTTTCTTT	CASSVAHGGANTEAFF
once	TRBV5-5	TRBJ1-5	TRBD1	TGTGCCAGCAGCCCTACAGGGGGGGATCAGCCCCAGCATTTT	CASSPTGGDQPQHF
NA	TRBV30	TRBJ1-2	TRBD1	TGTGCCTGGGACGGGACAGTCCTTAACTATGGCTACACCTTC	CAWDGTVLNYGYTF
once	TRBV12-3/TRBV12-4	TRBJ1-5	NA	TGTGCCAGCAGTTCGAATCAGCCCCAGCATTTT	CASSSNQPQHF
NA	TRBV19	TRBJ1-1	TRBD1	TGTGCCAGTAGTATTGGGACAGCCGCTGAAGCTTTCTTT	CASSIGTAAEAFF
NA	TRBV10-3	TRBJ2-3	TRBD2	TGTGCCATCAGTGTTACTAGCGGCTTCACAGATACGCAGTATTTT	CAISVTSGFTDTQYF
NA	TRBV19	TRBJ2-2	TRBD1	TGTGCCAGTAGTCCCGGGACAGGGTATGTCACCGGGGAGCTGTTTTTT	CASSPGTGYVTGELFF
NA	TRBV9	TRBJ2-2	TRBD1	TGTGCCAGCAGCGTAGGACAGGGAGCTACCCACACCGGGGAGCTGTTTTTT	CASSVGQGATHTGELFF
NA	TRBV18	TRBJ2-3	NA	TGTGCCAGCTCACCACCGGCAGGGCAGGATACGCAGTATTTT	CASSPPAGQDTQYF
NA	TRBV23-1	TRBJ1-2	NA	TGCGCCAGCAGTCTTCGGAGGGCTCGTGGCTACACCTTC	CASSLRRARGYTF
NA	TRBV19	TRBJ1-5	NA	TGTGCCAGTAGTCCTACGGACAGAGGAGCAGGTCAGCCCCAGCATTTT	CASSPTDRGAGQPQHF
NA	TRBV19	TRBJ2-5	NA	TGTGCCAGTAGTCCCCGACAGGTCGGAGAGACCCAGTACTTC	CASSPRQVGETQYF
NA	TRBV3-1/TRBV3-2	TRBJ1-1	NA	TGTGCCAGCAGCCAACTATCAGGGAACACTGAAGCTTTCTTT	CASSQLSGNTEAFF
NA	TRBV29-1	TRBJ2-2	TRBD2	TGCAGCGTTCCCGGGACTAGCGGGGCCGGGGAGCTGTTTTTT	CSVPGTSGAGELFF
NA	TRBV6-5	TRBJ2-5	NA	TGTGCCAGCAGTTTGGCCAGGGTGGCAGAGACCCAGTACTTC	CASSLARVAETQYF
NA	TRBV6-5	TRBJ2-7	NA	TGTGCCAGCAGTTACTCGAGTGGGGGGACCTACGAGCAGTACTTC	CASSYSSGGTYEQYF
NA	TRBV30	TRBJ1-6	TRBD1	TGTGCCTGGAGTGTACCCCACGGACAGGGGGTTTATTCACCCCTCCACTTT	CAWSVPHGQGVYSPLHF
NA	TRBV10-1	TRBJ2-2	NA	TGCGCCAGCAGTCCAGGGGAGAACACCGGGGAGCTGTTTTTT	CASSPGENTGELFF
once	TRBV5-1	TRBJ1-2	TRBD1	TGCGCCAGCAGCTTCGCCGGGACAGGGGTGGGCAACTATGGCTACACCTTC	CASSFAGTGVGNYGYTF
NA	TRBV28	TRBJ1-6	TRBD1	TGTGCCAGCAGTTTTACCCAGGGGGCCAATTCACCCCTCCACTTT	CASSFTQGANSPLHF
NA	TRBV18	TRBJ2-7	TRBD1	TGTGCCAGCTCACGGGGAGAGGGGGCGGTCTACGAGCAGTACTTC	CASSRGEGAVYEQYF
NA	TRBV5-5	TRBJ1-1	NA	TGTGCCAGCAGCTTAGACGGAACCGGGGCTGAAGCTTTCTTT	CASSLDGTGAEAFF
NA	TRBV10-3	TRBJ1-1	NA	TGTGCCATCAGTGGCGTGAACACTGAAGCTTTCTTT	CAISGVNTEAFF
NA	TRBV19	TRBJ1-2	NA	TGTGCCAGTAACTCTCTCCTCTCACAGGGCGAAATTGGCTACACCTTC	CASNSLLSQGEIGYTF
NA	TRBV6-2/TRBV6-3	TRBJ1-2	TRBD1	TGTGCCAGCAGCCCCCAACTCCGGGACAGGGGGTATGGCTACACCTTC	CASSPQLRDRGYGYTF